Listed below are T cell receptor beta chains from one sample, sequenced in a study of blood T cell repertoires in COVID-19. Measured with immunoSEQ multiplex PCR; TCRdb has only the in-frame clones, and not every one. The table includes about 150,000 clones, around 74% detected once. Sequencing input: peripheral blood. Receptors originate from a woman older than 75 with acute or convalescent COVID-19. Both conserved end residues are part of each CDR3. The D gene is left open where the match is weak. Clone size is shown for a subset of rows, as once, few, many or a class of expanded clone.

j_call: TRBJ2-3; v_call: TRBV9; d_call: .; clone_size: .; cdr3_aa: CASSPPGTDTQYF; cdr3_nt: TGTGCCAGCAGCCCACCAGGCACAGATACGCAGTATTTT
j_call: TRBJ1-5; v_call: TRBV2; d_call: .; clone_size: .; cdr3_aa: CASSEGRGKGVVEHQPQHF; cdr3_nt: TGTGCCAGCAGTGAAGGAAGGGGTAAAGGGGTGGTCGAACATCAGCCCCAGCATTTT
j_call: TRBJ1-6; v_call: TRBV9; d_call: TRBD1; clone_size: .; cdr3_aa: CASSTRDSNNSPLHF; cdr3_nt: TGTGCCAGCAGCACCCGGGACAGTAATAATTCACCCCTCCACTTT
j_call: TRBJ2-2; v_call: TRBV2; d_call: TRBD1; clone_size: few; cdr3_aa: CASSAGTGLPGELFF; cdr3_nt: TGTGCCAGCAGCGCCGGGACAGGGTTACCCGGGGAGCTGTTTTTT
j_call: TRBJ1-4; v_call: TRBV5-1; d_call: TRBD1; clone_size: .; cdr3_aa: CASSPGTVNEKLFF; cdr3_nt: TGCGCCAGCAGCCCCGGGACAGTGAATGAAAAACTGTTTTTT
j_call: TRBJ2-3; v_call: TRBV19; d_call: TRBD1; clone_size: once; cdr3_aa: CASSTGRRTGSADTQYF; cdr3_nt: TGTGCCAGTAGTACGGGCCGCCGGACAGGGTCAGCCGATACGCAGTATTTT
j_call: TRBJ2-7; v_call: TRBV6-5; d_call: .; clone_size: many; cdr3_aa: CASRDPRGVFYEQYF; cdr3_nt: TGTGCCAGCAGGGACCCCAGGGGGGTTTTCTACGAGCAGTACTTC
j_call: TRBJ2-1; v_call: TRBV24-1; d_call: TRBD2; clone_size: .; cdr3_aa: CATSDATGTSVNEQFF; cdr3_nt: TGTGCCACCAGTGACGCAACCGGGACTAGCGTCAATGAGCAGTTCTTC
j_call: TRBJ1-5; v_call: TRBV6-6; d_call: .; clone_size: .; cdr3_aa: CASSYGQPSGPQHF; cdr3_nt: TGTGCCAGCAGTTACGGACAGCCCTCGGGGCCCCAGCATTTT
j_call: TRBJ1-4; v_call: TRBV9; d_call: .; clone_size: .; cdr3_aa: CASSPHSRGNEKLFF; cdr3_nt: TGTGCCAGCAGCCCTCACAGCAGGGGTAATGAAAAACTGTTTTTT
j_call: TRBJ2-5; v_call: TRBV6-1; d_call: .; clone_size: .; cdr3_aa: CASSELAGPQETQYF; cdr3_nt: TGTGCCAGCAGTGAACTAGCAGGACCGCAAGAGACCCAGTACTTC
j_call: TRBJ2-1; v_call: TRBV9; d_call: TRBD2; clone_size: once; cdr3_aa: CASSETSGRIFEQFF; cdr3_nt: TGTGCCAGCAGCGAGACTAGCGGGAGAATCTTTGAGCAGTTCTTC
j_call: TRBJ2-1; v_call: TRBV13; d_call: .; clone_size: .; cdr3_aa: CASSLDRGGVTYNEQFF; cdr3_nt: TGTGCCAGCAGCTTAGATCGAGGAGGAGTTACCTACAATGAGCAGTTCTTC
j_call: TRBJ2-3; v_call: TRBV9; d_call: .; clone_size: .; cdr3_aa: CASSVGGLSDTQYF; cdr3_nt: TGTGCCAGCAGCGTAGGAGGACTATCAGATACGCAGTATTTT
j_call: TRBJ1-1; v_call: TRBV7-3; d_call: .; clone_size: .; cdr3_aa: CASSRGSWGMNTEAFF; cdr3_nt: TGTGCCAGCAGCCGGGGGTCATGGGGGATGAACACTGAAGCTTTCTTT
j_call: TRBJ2-5; v_call: TRBV7-9; d_call: .; clone_size: .; cdr3_aa: CASSPRGDLGRETQYF; cdr3_nt: TGTGCCAGCAGCCCGAGAGGAGATCTAGGGAGGGAGACCCAGTACTTC
j_call: TRBJ1-2; v_call: TRBV6-2/TRBV6-3; d_call: .; clone_size: once; cdr3_aa: CASSLTGLYGYTF; cdr3_nt: TGTGCCAGCAGCCTGACGGGACTCTATGGCTACACCTTC
j_call: TRBJ1-1; v_call: TRBV9; d_call: .; clone_size: .; cdr3_aa: CASSVNSLGPNTEAFF; cdr3_nt: TGTGCCAGCAGCGTAAACAGTTTGGGGCCGAACACTGAAGCTTTCTTT
j_call: TRBJ1-3; v_call: TRBV5-8; d_call: TRBD1; clone_size: .; cdr3_aa: CASGTGAIGNTIYF; cdr3_nt: TGTGCCAGCGGGACAGGGGCCATTGGAAACACCATATATTTT
j_call: TRBJ2-3; v_call: TRBV9; d_call: TRBD2; clone_size: .; cdr3_aa: CASSVGGLPSDTQYF; cdr3_nt: TGTGCCAGCAGCGTAGGGGGACTACCCTCAGATACGCAGTATTTT
j_call: TRBJ2-3; v_call: TRBV3-1/TRBV3-2; d_call: .; clone_size: .; cdr3_aa: CASSQGGFGRTGSGLRRDTQYF; cdr3_nt: TGTGCCAGCAGCCAAGGTGGGTTTGGGCGCACCGGGAGCGGTTTACGAAGGGATACGCAGTATTTT
j_call: TRBJ2-3; v_call: TRBV7-7; d_call: TRBD2; clone_size: .; cdr3_aa: CASSNGLAATDTQYF; cdr3_nt: TGTGCTAGCAGCAACGGACTAGCGGCCACAGATACGCAGTATTTT
j_call: TRBJ1-5; v_call: TRBV18; d_call: .; clone_size: .; cdr3_aa: CASSPQSGLNQPQHF; cdr3_nt: TGTGCCAGCTCACCACAGTCCGGTCTAAATCAGCCCCAGCATTTT
j_call: TRBJ1-5; v_call: TRBV5-1; d_call: .; clone_size: .; cdr3_aa: CASSLSGNSNQPQHF; cdr3_nt: TGTGCCAGCAGCTTGAGCGGCAATAGCAATCAGCCCCAGCATTTT
j_call: TRBJ2-1; v_call: TRBV14; d_call: .; clone_size: .; cdr3_aa: CASSQESVASNEQFF; cdr3_nt: TGTGCCAGCAGCCAAGAATCCGTAGCGTCAAATGAGCAGTTCTTC
j_call: TRBJ2-3; v_call: TRBV7-3; d_call: .; clone_size: .; cdr3_aa: CASSSRASTDTQYF; cdr3_nt: TGTGCCAGCAGCTCCCGAGCTAGCACAGATACGCAGTATTTT
j_call: TRBJ2-3; v_call: TRBV7-2; d_call: .; clone_size: .; cdr3_aa: CASSPNGAGSTDTQYF; cdr3_nt: TGTGCCAGCAGCCCAAACGGGGCGGGGAGCACAGATACGCAGTATTTT
j_call: TRBJ1-4; v_call: TRBV9; d_call: .; clone_size: .; cdr3_aa: CASSLRGSANEKLFF; cdr3_nt: TGTGCCAGCAGCCTCCGGGGGTCGGCTAATGAAAAACTGTTTTTT
j_call: TRBJ2-1; v_call: TRBV19; d_call: TRBD1; clone_size: .; cdr3_aa: CASNTPFTGGNEQFF; cdr3_nt: TGTGCCAGTAATACTCCATTCACAGGGGGGAATGAGCAGTTCTTC
j_call: TRBJ1-2; v_call: TRBV19; d_call: .; clone_size: few; cdr3_aa: CASSSWGGKNYGYTF; cdr3_nt: TGTGCCAGTAGTAGCTGGGGGGGGAAGAACTATGGCTACACCTTC
j_call: TRBJ1-1; v_call: TRBV10-1; d_call: .; clone_size: .; cdr3_aa: CASSDTRGGTEAFF; cdr3_nt: TGCGCCAGCAGCGACACGCGGGGAGGCACTGAAGCTTTCTTT
j_call: TRBJ2-2; v_call: TRBV5-1; d_call: .; clone_size: .; cdr3_aa: CASSIDSRNTGELFF; cdr3_nt: TGCGCCAGCAGCATAGACAGTCGGAACACCGGGGAGCTGTTTTTT
j_call: TRBJ2-3; v_call: TRBV6-6; d_call: TRBD2; clone_size: .; cdr3_aa: CASHGAGEDTQYF; cdr3_nt: TGTGCCAGCCACGGGGCGGGGGAAGATACGCAGTATTTT
j_call: TRBJ2-2; v_call: TRBV5-4; d_call: .; clone_size: .; cdr3_aa: CASSHQLATSNTGELFF; cdr3_nt: TGTGCCAGCAGCCACCAGCTAGCGACCTCGAACACCGGGGAGCTGTTTTTT
j_call: TRBJ2-3; v_call: TRBV25-1; d_call: .; clone_size: once; cdr3_aa: CASSWGATDTQYF; cdr3_nt: TGTGCCAGCTCGTGGGGAGCCACAGATACGCAGTATTTT
j_call: TRBJ1-1; v_call: TRBV30; d_call: TRBD1; clone_size: .; cdr3_aa: CAWGVGGAGKAFF; cdr3_nt: TGTGCCTGGGGGGTAGGGGGCGCAGGTAAAGCTTTCTTT
j_call: TRBJ2-5; v_call: TRBV12-5; d_call: TRBD1; clone_size: .; cdr3_aa: CASGPGQGLQETQYF; cdr3_nt: TGTGCTAGTGGTCCAGGACAGGGACTCCAAGAGACCCAGTACTTC
j_call: TRBJ2-1; v_call: TRBV6-2/TRBV6-3; d_call: .; clone_size: .; cdr3_aa: CASSRSGSGTYNEQFF; cdr3_nt: TGTGCCAGCAGTCGCTCAGGTTCGGGGACCTACAATGAGCAGTTCTTC
j_call: TRBJ2-1; v_call: TRBV7-2; d_call: TRBD1; clone_size: .; cdr3_aa: CASSLAGTGTDNEQFF; cdr3_nt: TGTGCCAGCAGCTTAGCCGGGACAGGGACCGACAATGAGCAGTTCTTC
j_call: TRBJ2-1; v_call: TRBV5-1; d_call: .; clone_size: few; cdr3_aa: CASSLGAAWVSSYNEQFF; cdr3_nt: TGCGCCAGCAGCTTGGGGGCAGCCTGGGTGAGCTCCTACAATGAGCAGTTCTTC
j_call: TRBJ1-5; v_call: TRBV19; d_call: TRBD1; clone_size: .; cdr3_aa: CASSTIDREYQPQHF; cdr3_nt: TGTGCCAGTAGTACGATTGACAGGGAGTATCAGCCCCAGCATTTT
j_call: TRBJ1-5; v_call: TRBV5-5; d_call: .; clone_size: .; cdr3_aa: CASSLRQGTYSNQPQHF; cdr3_nt: TGTGCCAGCAGCTTGAGGCAGGGAACATATAGCAATCAGCCCCAGCATTTT
j_call: TRBJ2-7; v_call: TRBV29-1; d_call: TRBD1; clone_size: .; cdr3_aa: CSTGQGTGEQYF; cdr3_nt: TGCAGCACCGGACAGGGCACGGGCGAGCAGTACTTC
j_call: TRBJ2-7; v_call: TRBV5-1; d_call: .; clone_size: few; cdr3_aa: CASSLSPGETYEQYF; cdr3_nt: TGCGCCAGCAGCCTCTCCCCGGGTGAGACCTACGAGCAGTACTTC
j_call: TRBJ1-1; v_call: TRBV19; d_call: TRBD1; clone_size: .; cdr3_aa: CASKSRAGGRAFF; cdr3_nt: TGTGCCAGTAAGTCGCGGGCAGGGGGAAGGGCTTTCTTT
j_call: TRBJ2-5; v_call: TRBV18; d_call: TRBD1; clone_size: .; cdr3_aa: CASSPFGTGGETQYF; cdr3_nt: TGTGCCAGCTCACCATTCGGGACAGGGGGTGAGACCCAGTACTTC
j_call: TRBJ1-2; v_call: TRBV19; d_call: .; clone_size: .; cdr3_aa: CASSMEVRNYGYTF; cdr3_nt: TGTGCCAGTAGTATGGAGGTCCGGAATTATGGCTACACCTTC
j_call: TRBJ2-1; v_call: TRBV5-4; d_call: TRBD1; clone_size: .; cdr3_aa: CASSSQFPGQGYNEQFF; cdr3_nt: TGTGCCAGCAGCTCTCAATTCCCGGGACAGGGGTACAATGAGCAGTTCTTC
j_call: TRBJ1-1; v_call: TRBV7-9; d_call: .; clone_size: few; cdr3_aa: CASSSRGMNTEAFF; cdr3_nt: TGTGCCAGCAGTTCGCGGGGGATGAACACTGAAGCTTTCTTT
j_call: TRBJ2-2; v_call: TRBV19; d_call: TRBD1; clone_size: .; cdr3_aa: CASSMDRGQLHTGELFF; cdr3_nt: TGTGCCAGTAGTATGGACAGGGGGCAGTTGCACACCGGGGAGCTGTTTTTT
j_call: TRBJ2-4; v_call: TRBV9; d_call: .; clone_size: few; cdr3_aa: CASSVGQENIQYF; cdr3_nt: TGTGCCAGCAGCGTAGGACAGGAAAACATTCAGTACTTC
j_call: TRBJ1-1; v_call: TRBV5-6; d_call: TRBD1; clone_size: .; cdr3_aa: CASSTWTGVGTEAFF; cdr3_nt: TGTGCCAGCAGCACCTGGACAGGGGTCGGCACTGAAGCTTTCTTT
j_call: TRBJ1-2; v_call: TRBV28; d_call: .; clone_size: once; cdr3_aa: CASSFVGVRGYTF; cdr3_nt: TGTGCCAGCAGTTTTGTAGGGGTTCGAGGCTACACCTTC
j_call: TRBJ1-5; v_call: TRBV19; d_call: .; clone_size: few; cdr3_aa: CASTMTAYSNQPQHF; cdr3_nt: TGTGCCAGTACCATGACAGCCTATAGCAATCAGCCCCAGCATTTT
j_call: TRBJ2-3; v_call: TRBV10-2; d_call: TRBD2; clone_size: once; cdr3_aa: CASTGGGATDTQYF; cdr3_nt: TGCGCCAGCACCGGCGGGGGAGCCACAGATACGCAGTATTTT
j_call: TRBJ2-6; v_call: TRBV7-9; d_call: .; clone_size: .; cdr3_aa: CASQRSSGANVLTF; cdr3_nt: TGTGCCAGCCAGCGGAGCTCTGGGGCCAACGTCCTGACTTTC
j_call: TRBJ2-4; v_call: TRBV19; d_call: TRBD1; clone_size: .; cdr3_aa: CASKPTGSLTKNIQYF; cdr3_nt: TGTGCCAGTAAACCGACAGGGTCCCTAACCAAAAACATTCAGTACTTC
j_call: TRBJ1-4; v_call: TRBV19; d_call: .; clone_size: .; cdr3_aa: CASSTGTWGEKLFF; cdr3_nt: TGTGCCAGTAGCACAGGGACGTGGGGTGAAAAACTGTTTTTT
j_call: TRBJ2-1; v_call: TRBV5-5; d_call: .; clone_size: .; cdr3_aa: CASSFGWAGARRNEQFF; cdr3_nt: TGTGCCAGCAGCTTCGGGTGGGCAGGGGCCCGCAGGAATGAGCAGTTCTTC
j_call: TRBJ2-1; v_call: TRBV25-1; d_call: TRBD2; clone_size: few; cdr3_aa: CASSVTSGLGSYNEQFF; cdr3_nt: TGTGCCAGCAGTGTAACCTCGGGACTAGGCTCCTACAATGAGCAGTTCTTC